The 22 T cell receptor beta chains reported below all come from one sample, sequenced in a study of cytotoxic CD8 clonotypes in ibrutinib-treated CLL. TCRdb's copy holds only in-frame clones and misses some; the assay was immunoSEQ multiplex PCR. The sample holds about 300,000 clones, around 69% seen once. The sequencing used PBMCs, collected at disease progression, from a patient treated with ibrutinib. The receptors were sampled from a human donor with chronic lymphocytic leukemia.

J is TRBJ1-5 and V is TRBV7-8, with a tentative D call TRBD1 (6 bases). Germline V gives CDR1 SGHVS, CDR2 FQNEAQ. The germline V and J ends were trimmed by 5 bases and 0 bases, with 17 bases remaining between them. The CDR3 covers 17 residues. This CDR3 reads CASSQWWDILSNQPQHF. In nucleotides, the CDR3 is TGTGCCAGCAGCCAGTGGTGGGACATTCTTAGCAATCAGCCCCAGCATTTT.

V and J are TRBV5-7 and TRBJ2-7; D is possibly TRBD2 (5 bases). TRBV5-7 is an open reading frame, and its role is uncertain. Trimming removed 2 bases from V and 4 bases from J, with 19 bases in between. This CDR3 is built from 16 residues. The CDR3 loop reads CASSFYGESWLYEQYF. CDR3 sequence (DNA): TGTGCCAGCAGCTTTTACGGGGAAAGTTGGTTATACGAGCAGTACTTC.

This clone has more than one count but fewer than ten. The V call is TRBV10-1, the J call TRBJ2-3; perhaps TRBD1 as D (5 bases). Germline CDR1 and CDR2: WNHNN and SYGVQD (reference sequence). Trimming left V 3 bases short and J 0 bases short, with 7 bases between. The CDR3 runs 14 residues. CDR3 region: CASSDHRSTDTQYF. Here the CDR3 DNA reads TGCGCCAGCAGTGACCACAGGAGCACAGATACGCAGTATTTT.

The chain joins TRBV9 to TRBJ1-1, with D possibly being TRBD1 (6 bases). CDR1 and CDR2 (germline): SGDLS, YYNGEE. V lost 0 bases, J lost 4 bases, and 16 bases lay in between. The CDR3 is 16 residues long. In DNA, the CDR3 is TGTGCCAGCAGCGTAGGAGCAGGGGCCGTTTTCACTGAAGCTTTCTTT. Residues: CASSVGAGAVFTEAFF.

J is TRBJ2-3 and V is TRBV28, with 7 positions matching TRBD2. Germline assignment: CDR1 MDHEN and CDR2 SYDVKM. The CDR3 has 14 amino acids. After removal of 3 bases from V and 3 bases from J, the junction contained 3 bases not matched to a gene. The chain's CDR3 is CASSLGRATDTQYF. For the CDR3, the DNA is TGTGCCAGCAGTTTGGGGAGGGCGACAGATACGCAGTATTTT.

The chain uses TRBV6-5 and TRBJ1-3, with D unresolved. In germline, CDR1 is MNHEY, CDR2 SVGAGI. CDR3 size: 14 residues. V lost 0 bases and J 0 bases, leaving 3 bases between the germline ends. CDR3 sequence: CASSYSLSGNTIYF. Written as DNA, the CDR3 is TGTGCCAGCAGTTACTCCCTCTCTGGAAACACCATATATTTT.

The rearrangement joins TRBV29-1 to TRBJ1-5, with 9 bases matching TRBD1. This CDR3 has 14 residues. Germline values: CDR1 SQVTM, CDR2 ANQGSEA. V shed 7 bases, J shed 2 bases, and the junction held 6 bases outside the gene matches. CDR3 protein: CSARTGEGNQPQHF. CDR3 DNA: TGCAGCGCCCGGACAGGGGAAGGCAATCAGCCCCAGCATTTT.

The chain joins TRBV11-2 to TRBJ2-3; D unclear. This CDR3 has 12 residues. Per the germline V gene, CDR1 is SGHAT and CDR2 is FQNNGV. Trimming cost V 5 bases and J 5 bases, with 8 bases left between them. The CDR3 region has the DNA TGTGCCAGCAGCCAGTCAGGAGATACGCAGTATTTT. It encodes CASSQSGDTQYF.

This chain joins TRBV19 and TRBJ2-7; 7 bases fit TRBD2. The CDR3 length is 13 residues. V was pared by 3 bases and J by 6 bases, with 5 bases of the junction left unmatched. From germline, CDR1 is LNHDA and CDR2 SQIVND (reference sequence). The CDR3 sequence is CASSIGGFGEQYF. The DNA of the CDR3 is TGTGCCAGTAGTATCGGGGGGTTCGGCGAGCAGTACTTC.

Details on this clone: Different DNA sequences within this sample yield the same CDR3. The chain uses TRBV9 and TRBJ2-2, with D uncertain. The ends were cut back, 2 bases at V and 6 bases at J, with 2 bases in the middle. Germline CDR1 reads SGDLS; CDR2 reads YYNGEE. This CDR3 comprises 11 residues. The CDR3 loop reads CASSVSGELFF. DNA for the CDR3: TGTGCCAGCAGCGTGTCCGGGGAGCTGTTTTTT.

The chain has TRBV5-6 and TRBJ2-7; D gene uncertain. Germline CDR1 is SGHDT and CDR2 is YYEEEE. The V gene lost 0 bases and the J gene lost 2 bases, with 12 bases spanning the gap. The CDR3 sequence is 15 residues long. The CDR3 protein is CASSLEPLPTYEQYF. DNA for the CDR3: TGTGCCAGCAGCTTGGAACCACTACCCACCTACGAGCAGTACTTC.

This sequence joins TRBV11-2 and TRBJ2-7; no firm D call. CDR1 and CDR2 (germline): SGHAT, FQNNGV. This CDR3 region has 13 residues. Trimming left V 1 base short and J 7 bases short, with 11 bases between. The DNA for the CDR3 is TGTGCCAGCAGCTTAGGGTCCTTAGGAGAGCAGTACTTC. This sequence encodes CASSLGSLGEQYF. The variable domain in full, completed from reference TRBV11-2 and TRBJ2-7, reads EAGVAQSPRYKIIEKRQSVAFWCNPISGHATLYWYQQILGQGPKLLIQFQNNGVVDDSQLPKDRFSAERLKGVDSTLKIQPAKLEDSAVYLCASSLGSLGEQYFGPGTRLTVT.

This chain connects TRBV7-2 to TRBJ2-3; 16 bases align to TRBD2. The CDR3 runs 19 residues. The germline CDR1 and CDR2 sequences are SGHTA and FQGNSA. Trimming cost V 4 bases and J 0 bases; bases outside gene matches: 7. CDR3 residues: CASSSPGTSGGVSTDTQYF. The CDR3 nucleotides are TGTGCCAGCAGCTCGCCCGGGACTAGCGGGGGGGTGAGCACAGATACGCAGTATTTT.

This chain uses TRBV11-2 with TRBJ1-2; D remains ambiguous. Germline assignment: CDR1 SGHAT and CDR2 FQNNGV. The CDR3 runs 15 residues. V dropped 4 bases and J dropped 4 bases, with 16 bases sitting between them. The CDR3 loop reads CASSSIGRPGYGYTF. As DNA, the CDR3 is TGTGCCAGCAGCTCGATAGGCAGGCCCGGCTATGGCTACACCTTC.

The rearrangement joins TRBV18 to TRBJ2-7; 10 bases map to TRBD1. The V and J ends lost 3 bases and 10 bases, in that order; junction bases with no gene match: 9. The CDR3 covers 14 residues. Germline V lookup: CDR1 KGHSH, CDR2 LQKENI. The CDR3 sequence: CASSPTPGQGSQYF. CDR3 nucleotide sequence: TGTGCCAGCTCACCTACCCCGGGACAGGGGTCACAGTACTTC.

The sample holds one count of this clone. V usage is TRBV7-2 and J usage is TRBJ2-7, with 7 bases that match TRBD2. The CDR3 has 13 residues. The J segment lost 2 bases and the V segment lost 6 bases, leaving 4 bases of the junction unmatched. Germline lookup yields CDR1 SGHTA and CDR2 FQGNSA. This CDR3 is CASSRLAPYEQYF. The CDR3 nucleotides are TGTGCCAGCAGTAGACTAGCACCCTACGAGCAGTACTTC.

This clone was observed a handful of times. The V call is TRBV7-6, the J call TRBJ1-5, with a tentative D call TRBD1 (6 bases). Germline lookup yields CDR1 SGHVS and CDR2 FNYEAQ. CDR3 size: 16 residues. Trimming shortened V by 3 bases and J by 0 bases, and 12 bases separated the two germline ends. CDR3 coding DNA: TGTGCCAGCAGCTTTGGCGGACAGCTTAGCAATCAGCCCCAGCATTTT. Amino acid sequence: CASSFGGQLSNQPQHF.

The V and J genes are TRBV9 and TRBJ2-5; 8 bases fit TRBD1. With V trimmed by 0 bases and J by 1 base, 5 bases remained unmatched. The CDR3 runs 16 residues. Germline CDR1 is SGDLS and CDR2 is YYNGEE. The chain's CDR3 is CASSVEAGGLQETQYF. DNA for the CDR3: TGTGCCAGCAGCGTAGAGGCAGGGGGCCTCCAAGAGACCCAGTACTTC. Full variable domain (remainder filled in from reference TRBV9 and TRBJ2-5): DSGVTQTPKHLITATGQRVTLRCSPRSGDLSVYWYQQSLDQGLQFLIQYYNGEERAKGNILERFSAQQFPDLHSELNLSSLELGDSALYFCASSVEAGGLQETQYFGPGTRLLVL.

The rearrangement uses TRBV28 and TRBJ1-5; unclear D gene. Germline V gene lookup returns CDR1 MDHEN and CDR2 SYDVKM. The CDR3 length is 15 residues. V lost 3 bases to trimming and J lost 0 bases, with 9 bases between them. The DNA for the CDR3 is TGTGCCAGCAGTTTGGGCAGACATAGCAATCAGCCCCAGCATTTT. Protein sequence: CASSLGRHSNQPQHF.

The J gene is TRBJ2-7, the V gene TRBV6-6; tentative D call: TRBD2 (6 bases). The CDR3 runs to 14 residues. Germline V lookup: CDR1 MNHNY, CDR2 SVGAGI (reference sequence). Trimming shortened V by 6 bases and J by 2 bases, and 14 bases separated the two germline ends. Here the CDR3 DNA reads TGTGCCAGCAGGTCTACTAGCCCAACCTACGAGCAGTACTTC. This encodes CASRSTSPTYEQYF.

J is TRBJ2-1 and V is TRBV7-6; TRBD1 or TRBD2 may be the D gene (5 bases each). This CDR3 has 18 residues. V dropped 3 bases and J dropped 5 bases, with 23 bases sitting between them. CDR1 SGHVS and CDR2 FNYEAQ come from the germline V gene. CDR3 residues: CASSLRGWAGPGHNEQFF. The DNA of the CDR3 is TGTGCCAGCAGCTTGAGGGGCTGGGCGGGCCCGGGGCACAATGAGCAGTTCTTC.

The chain couples TRBV5-1 to TRBJ2-1; 8 positions agree with TRBD2. The CDR3 consists of 15 residues. V lost 5 bases and J lost 6; bases outside the gene matches: 10. The germline gives CDR1 SGHRS, CDR2 YFSETQ. CDR3 DNA sequence: TGCGCCAGCAGATTTAGCGGGGTGACCGTCAATGAGCAGTTCTTC. Its protein product is CASRFSGVTVNEQFF. Drawing the rest from reference TRBV5-1 and TRBJ2-1, the complete variable domain is KAGVTQTPRYLIKTRGQQVTLSCSPISGHRSVSWYQQTPGQGLQFLFEYFSETQRNKGNFPGRFSGRQFSNSRSEMNVSTLELGDSALYLCASRFSGVTVNEQFFGPGTRLTVL.